This T cell receptor beta chain was identified during a study of lymphopenia after photon versus proton radiotherapy. Germline V lookup: CDR1 MNHEY, CDR2 SVGAGI. V shed 2 bases and J shed 3 bases, with 8 bases lying between them. There are 13 residues in the CDR3. Libraries were prepared by immunoSEQ multiplex PCR; TCRdb keeps only in-frame clonotypes and omits some of them. This table has 65,000 to 85,000 clones, around 92% appearing once. The source of this sequence is a woman between 40 and 50 years old with cholangiocarcinoma. The sample here was peripheral blood, taken from a patient treated with photon-based radiotherapy. The chain employs TRBV6-5 and TRBJ2-7, with unresolved D. The CDR3 loop is CASSYGSGYEQYF. The CDR3 DNA reads TGTGCCAGCAGTTACGGTTCGGGCTACGAGCAGTACTTC.